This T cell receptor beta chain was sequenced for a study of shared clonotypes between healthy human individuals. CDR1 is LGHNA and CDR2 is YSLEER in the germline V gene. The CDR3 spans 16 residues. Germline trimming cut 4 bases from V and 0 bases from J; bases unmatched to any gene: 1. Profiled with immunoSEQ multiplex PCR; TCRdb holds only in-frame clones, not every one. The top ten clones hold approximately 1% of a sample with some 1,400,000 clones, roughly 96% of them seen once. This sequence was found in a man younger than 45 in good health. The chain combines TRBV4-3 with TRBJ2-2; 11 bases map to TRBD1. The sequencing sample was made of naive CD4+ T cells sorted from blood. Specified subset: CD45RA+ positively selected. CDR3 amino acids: CASSRGQGANTGELFF. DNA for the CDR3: TGCGCCAGCAGCCGGGGACAGGGGGCGAACACCGGGGAGCTGTTTTTT.